This T cell receptor beta chain is drawn from a study of T cells in Graves' hyperthyroidism and ophthalmopathy. This clonotype has just a few counts. It was RNA transcripts that yielded the amplified TCR beta CDR3 regions. When the TCR CDR3 underwent first-round RT-PCR, the HTBI primer set was used. TCRdb called the multiplex PCR reads again in MiXCR, with one record for every CDR3 protein. The sample lists a few hundred thousand distinct CDR3 sequences, 18% occurring once. With V trimmed by 0 bases and J by 8 bases, 6 bases remained unmatched. Germline lookup yields CDR1 LGHNA and CDR2 YNFKEQ. CDR3 length: 15 residues. Hyperthyroidism was newly diagnosed in patients aged 18 to 65 (duration under 2 months).

The receptor was derived from a woman in her forties or fifties with Graves' hyperthyroidism. This chain uses TRBV4-2 with TRBJ1-2; 10 bases are shared with TRBD1. What was sequenced was blood. CDR3 in DNA: TGTGCCAGCAGCCAAGAGTGGGGACAGGGGCGCGGCTACACCTTC. This sequence encodes CASSQEWGQGRGYTF.